There are many counts of the clone carrying this T cell receptor beta chain. Construction of the TCRbeta library involved unique molecular identifiers. In TCRdb, the PCR reads were re-called with MiXCR into one record per CDR3 protein. The data show a few hundred thousand distinct CDR3 sequences, with roughly 7.1% seen just once and around 5% held by the top ten. These data are taken from a study of T-cell reconstitution after alpha-beta-depleted transplantation in children. Germline assignment: CDR1 SGHNT and CDR2 YYREEE (reference sequence). Trimming pared 0 bases from V and 5 bases from J, leaving 18 bases between. CDR3 length: 18 residues.

The chain joins TRBV5-4 to TRBJ1-6, with D maybe TRBD1 (5 bases). Sequenced material: PBMCs, taken before TCRalphabeta/CD19-depleted stem cell transplant. The receptor was derived from a boy younger than 10 with acute lymphoblastic leukemia, due to receive a stem cell transplant. In DNA form, the CDR3 reads TGTGCCAGCAGCTTGGATGGAGGGACTCGCTTTAATAATTCACCCCTCCACTTT. Its protein product is CASSLDGGTRFNNSPLHF.